This TCR beta chain was documented in a study of T cell responses to AZD1222 COVID-19 vaccine. Overall study findings and caveats: Only a handful of AZD1222 recipients were seropositive at baseline. CD4 TCRs associated with vaccination spanned spike, dominating at 160-218 and 743-854.

Second-dose groups at about 4 or about 12 weeks were pooled. Germline V gene sequence: CDR1 MNHEY, CDR2 SMNVEV (reference sequence). V was clipped by 6 bases and J by 0 bases; unmatched bases: 5. The CDR3 loop spans 15 amino acids. The protocol was immunoSEQ multiplex PCR, while the TCRdb copy is restricted to in-frame clones and leaves out a portion. Here the sample spans 55,000 to 65,000 clones, 89% being singletons. Remarks on this clone: Its antigen remains unidentified.

The chain joins TRBV27 to TRBJ1-3; TRBD1 agrees at 7 bases. This TCR was recovered from an adult who received the AZD1222 COVID-19 vaccine. Sequences were derived from peripheral blood, sampled 28 days after the second AZD1222 dose. CDR3 sequence (DNA): TGTGCCAGCAGAAACAGGGGAGTCTCTGGAAACACCATATATTTT. Encoded protein: CASRNRGVSGNTIYF.